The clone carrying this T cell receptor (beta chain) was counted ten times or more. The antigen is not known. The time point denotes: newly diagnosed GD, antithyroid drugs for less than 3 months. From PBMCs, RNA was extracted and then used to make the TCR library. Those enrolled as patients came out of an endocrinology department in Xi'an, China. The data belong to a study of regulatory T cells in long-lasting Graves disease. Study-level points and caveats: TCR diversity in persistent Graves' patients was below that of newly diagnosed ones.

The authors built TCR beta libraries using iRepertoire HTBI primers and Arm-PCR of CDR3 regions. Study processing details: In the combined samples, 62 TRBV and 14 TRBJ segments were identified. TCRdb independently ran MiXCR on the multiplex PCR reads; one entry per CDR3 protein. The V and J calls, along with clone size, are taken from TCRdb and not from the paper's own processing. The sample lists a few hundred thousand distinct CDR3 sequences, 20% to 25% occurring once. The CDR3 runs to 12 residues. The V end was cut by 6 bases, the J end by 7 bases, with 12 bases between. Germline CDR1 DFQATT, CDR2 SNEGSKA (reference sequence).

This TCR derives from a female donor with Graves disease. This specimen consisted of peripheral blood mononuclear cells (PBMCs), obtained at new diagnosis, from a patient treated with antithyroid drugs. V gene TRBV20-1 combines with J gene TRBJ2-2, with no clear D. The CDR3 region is CSANDPVGELFF. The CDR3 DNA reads TGCAGTGCCAATGATCCCGTCGGGGAGCTGTTTTTT.